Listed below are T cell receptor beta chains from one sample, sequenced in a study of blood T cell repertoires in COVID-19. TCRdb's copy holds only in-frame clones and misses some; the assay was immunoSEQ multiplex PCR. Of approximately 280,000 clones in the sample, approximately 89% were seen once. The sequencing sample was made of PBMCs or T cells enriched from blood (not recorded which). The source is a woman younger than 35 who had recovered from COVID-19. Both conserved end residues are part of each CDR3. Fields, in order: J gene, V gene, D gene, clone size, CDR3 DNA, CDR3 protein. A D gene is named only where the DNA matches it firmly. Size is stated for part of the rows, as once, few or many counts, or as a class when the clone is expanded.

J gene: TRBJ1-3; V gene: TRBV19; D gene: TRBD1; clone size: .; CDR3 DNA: TGTGCCAGTAGTCTCACGGGACAGGGAGCTGGAAACACCATATATTTT; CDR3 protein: CASSLTGQGAGNTIYF
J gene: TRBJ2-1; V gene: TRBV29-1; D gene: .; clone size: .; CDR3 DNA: TGCAGCGTTTTCTGGTCTAGCGCCCACAATGAGCAGTTCTTC; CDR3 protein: CSVFWSSAHNEQFF
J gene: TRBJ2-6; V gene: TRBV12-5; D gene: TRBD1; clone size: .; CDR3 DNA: TGTGCTAGTGGTTCTAGGGACAGGGGAGCTGGGGCCAACGTCCTGACTTTC; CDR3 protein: CASGSRDRGAGANVLTF
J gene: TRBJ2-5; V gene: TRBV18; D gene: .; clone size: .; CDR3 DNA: TGTGCCAGCTCACCACTTTCCCCGGGAAGCCAAGAGACCCAGTACTTC; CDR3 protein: CASSPLSPGSQETQYF
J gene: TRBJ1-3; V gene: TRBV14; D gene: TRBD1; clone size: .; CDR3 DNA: TGTGCCAGCAGCCAAAACAGGGGCCCCGGAAACACCATATATTTT; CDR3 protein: CASSQNRGPGNTIYF
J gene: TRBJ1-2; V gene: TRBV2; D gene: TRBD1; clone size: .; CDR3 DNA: TGTGCCAGCATGACGGACAGGGGGTATGGCTACACCTTC; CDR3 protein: CASMTDRGYGYTF
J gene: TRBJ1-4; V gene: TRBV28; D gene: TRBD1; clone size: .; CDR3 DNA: TGTGCCAGCAGGCCTTCGACAGGGCTTAATGAAAAACTGTTTTTT; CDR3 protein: CASRPSTGLNEKLFF
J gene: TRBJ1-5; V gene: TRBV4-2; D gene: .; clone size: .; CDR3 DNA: TGTGCCAGCAGCCAAGATTGGGGGGGGGATCAGCCCCAGCATTTT; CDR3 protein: CASSQDWGGDQPQHF
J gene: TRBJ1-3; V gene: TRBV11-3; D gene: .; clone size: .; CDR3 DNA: TGTGCCAGCACCGAACAGAGTTTCTCTGGAAACACCATATATTTT; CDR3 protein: CASTEQSFSGNTIYF
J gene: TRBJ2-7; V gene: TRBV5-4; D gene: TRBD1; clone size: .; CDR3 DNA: TGTGCCAGCAGCTTCGCGACAGGGGGCTTAAGCTACGAGCAGTACTTC; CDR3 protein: CASSFATGGLSYEQYF
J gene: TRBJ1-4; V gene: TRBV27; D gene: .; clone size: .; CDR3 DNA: TGTGCCAGCAGTTTTTCCAGTAATAATGAAAAACTGTTTTTT; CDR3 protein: CASSFSSNNEKLFF
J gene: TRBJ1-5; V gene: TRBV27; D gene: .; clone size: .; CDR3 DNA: TGTGCCAGCAGTCCCCTCCCTTATAGCAATCAGCCCCAGCATTTT; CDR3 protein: CASSPLPYSNQPQHF
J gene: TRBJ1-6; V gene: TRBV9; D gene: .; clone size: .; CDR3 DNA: TGTGCCAGCAGCGTAGATTCGGGGTACTCACCCCTCCACTTT; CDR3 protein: CASSVDSGYSPLHF
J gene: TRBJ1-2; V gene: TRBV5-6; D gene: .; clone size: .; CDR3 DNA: TGTGCCAGCAGCCGTAGGGGGTCCTATGGCTACACCTTC; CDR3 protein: CASSRRGSYGYTF
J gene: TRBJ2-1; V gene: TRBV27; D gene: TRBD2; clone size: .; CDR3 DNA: TGTGCCAGCGAGCGGGGGGATGAGCAGTTCTTC; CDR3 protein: CASERGDEQFF
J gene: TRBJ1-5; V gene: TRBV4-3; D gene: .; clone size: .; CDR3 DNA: TGCGCCAGCAGCGACGACAGGAATCAGCCCCAGCATTTT; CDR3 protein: CASSDDRNQPQHF
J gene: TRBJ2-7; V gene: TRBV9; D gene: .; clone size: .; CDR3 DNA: TGTGCCAGCAGCGTAGACCAGGACTATATCTACGAGCAGTACTTC; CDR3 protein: CASSVDQDYIYEQYF
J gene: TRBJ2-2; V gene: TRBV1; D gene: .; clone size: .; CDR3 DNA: TGCACCAGCAGCCAAGGACAGGGAGAATCCGGGGAGCTGTTTTTT; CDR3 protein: CTSSQGQGESGELFF
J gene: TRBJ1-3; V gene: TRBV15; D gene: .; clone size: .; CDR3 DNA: TGTGCCACCAGCAGAGACCCAGGGGACGGAAACACCATATATTTT; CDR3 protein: CATSRDPGDGNTIYF
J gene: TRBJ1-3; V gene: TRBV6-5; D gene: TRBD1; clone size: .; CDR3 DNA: TGTGCCAGCAGTTACGACAGGGACTCTGGAAACACCATATATTTT; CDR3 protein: CASSYDRDSGNTIYF
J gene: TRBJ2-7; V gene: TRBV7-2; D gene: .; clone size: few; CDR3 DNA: TGTGCCAGCAGCTTAGACAGATTCTCCTACGAGCAGTACTTC; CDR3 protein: CASSLDRFSYEQYF
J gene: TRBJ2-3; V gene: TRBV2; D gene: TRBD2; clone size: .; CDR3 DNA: TGTGCCAGCAGTGAAAGGGAGGGGACTAGGCGGTTGTATTTT; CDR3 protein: CASSEREGTRRLYF
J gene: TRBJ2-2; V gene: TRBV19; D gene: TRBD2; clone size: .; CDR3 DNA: TGTGCCAGTAGTATGGGGAGGGCGAACACCGGGGAGCTGTTTTTT; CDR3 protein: CASSMGRANTGELFF
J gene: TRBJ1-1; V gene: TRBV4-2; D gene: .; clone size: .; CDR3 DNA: TGTGCCAGCAGCCAAGAGGGAGCCGCCCAAAGGGCTGAAGCTTTCTTT; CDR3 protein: CASSQEGAAQRAEAFF
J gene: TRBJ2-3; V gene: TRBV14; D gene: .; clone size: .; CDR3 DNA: TGTGCCAGCAGCGTAATCCCAGATACGCAGTATTTT; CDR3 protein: CASSVIPDTQYF
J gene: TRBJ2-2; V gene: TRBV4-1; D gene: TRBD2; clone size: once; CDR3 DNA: TGCGCCAGCAGCCAAGGTCCAGCGGGACCAAACACCGGGGAGCTGTTTTTT; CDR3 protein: CASSQGPAGPNTGELFF
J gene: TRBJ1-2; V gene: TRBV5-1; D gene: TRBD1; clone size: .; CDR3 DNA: TGCGCCAGCAGCCCAGAGGACAGGGCGGGAGGCTACACCTTC; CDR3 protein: CASSPEDRAGGYTF
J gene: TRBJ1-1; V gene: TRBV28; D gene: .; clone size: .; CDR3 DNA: TGTGCCAGCAGTCAGTTATTTCCGAACACTGAAGCTTTCTTT; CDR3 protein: CASSQLFPNTEAFF
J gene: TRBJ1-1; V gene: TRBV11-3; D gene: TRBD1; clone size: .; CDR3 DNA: TGTGCCAGCAGTAATACAGGGGGCACTGAAGCTTTCTTT; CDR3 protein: CASSNTGGTEAFF
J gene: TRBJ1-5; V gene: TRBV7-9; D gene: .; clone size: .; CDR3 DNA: TGTGCCAGCAGCTTAGAGAACACGGGACAGCCCCAGCATTTT; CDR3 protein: CASSLENTGQPQHF
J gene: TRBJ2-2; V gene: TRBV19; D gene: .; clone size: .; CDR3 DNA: TGTGCCACATATCCCCAGGGTCATACGAACACCGGGGAGCTGTTTTTT; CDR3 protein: CATYPQGHTNTGELFF
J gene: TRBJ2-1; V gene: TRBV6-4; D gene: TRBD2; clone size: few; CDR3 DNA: TGTGCCAGCAGTCAACTAGCGGGAGATTTAAATGAGCAGTTCTTC; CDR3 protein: CASSQLAGDLNEQFF
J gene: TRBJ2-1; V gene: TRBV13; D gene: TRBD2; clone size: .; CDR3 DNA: TGTGCCAGCAGCCTGGTGGCGGGGGATGAGCAGTTCTTC; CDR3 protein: CASSLVAGDEQFF
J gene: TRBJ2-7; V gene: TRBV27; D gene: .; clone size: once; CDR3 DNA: TGTGCCAGCAGCAGCGGATACGAGCAGTACTTC; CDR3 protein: CASSSGYEQYF
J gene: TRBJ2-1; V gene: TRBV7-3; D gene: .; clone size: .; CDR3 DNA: TGTGCCAGCAGCTTAAATCCCACCGGCAATGAGCAGTTCTTC; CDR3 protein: CASSLNPTGNEQFF